Each of the 16 T cell receptor beta chains below was sequenced from the same sample in a study of cytomegalovirus exposure and HLA in healthy donors. The PCR had 60 Vbeta and 13 Jbeta primers. Assay used: immunoSEQ multiplex PCR; TCRdb lists only in-frame clones, some missing. Of over 150,000 clones listed, around four fifths were seen once; the top ten hold about 12%. Sequences were obtained from PBMCs. All receptors come from a woman in her 50s in good health and CMV-seropositive.

This clone occurred a few times. The rearrangement joins TRBV5-6 to TRBJ2-4, with D perhaps TRBD1 (5 bases). CDR1 and CDR2 from the germline V gene are SGHDT and YYEEEE. The CDR3 extends over 13 amino acids. Trimming removed 0 bases at V and 13 bases at J, with 14 bases between. CDR3 amino acids: CASSLGTSGTQYF. The CDR3 nucleotides are TGTGCCAGCAGCTTGGGGACAAGTGGCACGCAGTACTTC.

The V call is TRBV29-1, the J call TRBJ2-1; TRBD2 agrees at 8 bases. The V gene end was trimmed by 5 bases and the J gene end by 0 bases; junction bases not matched to a gene: 6. CDR3 length: 15 residues. Germline V gene data show CDR1 as SQVTM and CDR2 as ANQGSEA. The CDR3 coding sequence is TGCAGCGTTCCAGCGGGGGCGAGCTCCTACAATGAGCAGTTCTTC. Translating gives CSVPAGASSYNEQFF.

The chain carries TRBV28 and TRBJ2-7, with D possibly being TRBD1 (5 bases). The CDR3 sequence is 16 residues long. Trimming stripped 3 bases from V and 0 bases from J, with 15 bases between. Germline V gene data show CDR1 as MDHEN and CDR2 as SYDVKM. The CDR3 is CASSFPQGWGSYEQYF. Written as DNA, the CDR3 is TGTGCCAGCAGTTTCCCCCAGGGCTGGGGCTCCTACGAGCAGTACTTC.

The chain recombines TRBV12-5 with TRBJ1-1; weak D call: TRBD1 (6 bases). The CDR3 sequence is 18 residues long. The germline V gene has CDR1 LGHNT and CDR2 FRNRAP. V dropped 0 bases and J dropped 1 base, with 18 bases sitting between them. DNA of the CDR3: TGTGCTAGTGGTTTGGTACGAGGGGGTGCTGGATGGAACACTGAAGCTTTCTTT. It is translated as CASGLVRGGAGWNTEAFF.

The CDR3 spells CASSEWGQGNQPQHF. As DNA, the CDR3 is TGTGCCAGCAGTGAATGGGGACAGGGAAATCAGCCCCAGCATTTT. The chain carries TRBV6-1 and TRBJ1-5; 9 positions agree with TRBD1. Germline CDR1 MNHNS, CDR2 SASEGT. The CDR3 contains 15 residues. The V gene end was trimmed by 2 bases and the J gene end by 4 bases; junction bases not matched to a gene: 3.

CDR3 nucleotide sequence: TGTGCCAGCAGTGAAGGCAGGCGCTACTATGGCTACACCTTC. Residues: CASSEGRRYYGYTF. The chain carries TRBV6-1 and TRBJ1-2; D unresolved. This CDR3 spans 14 amino acids. V shed 1 base and J shed 3 bases, with 9 bases lying between them. CDR1 and CDR2 (germline): MNHNS, SASEGT.

This chain joins TRBV5-6 and TRBJ2-4, with 11 positions matching TRBD1. CDR1 and CDR2 (germline): SGHDT, YYEEEE. This CDR3 has 15 amino acids. The trim removed 5 bases at V and 6 bases at J, leaving 7 bases unmatched. CDR3 sequence (DNA): TGTGCCAGCAGGCTTGAGGGACAGGGGGGAAACATTCAGTACTTC. Amino acid sequence: CASRLEGQGGNIQYF.

This chain joins TRBV6-1 and TRBJ1-2; a possible D gene is TRBD1 (5 bases). The length of the CDR3 is 13 residues. V gave up 0 bases and J gave up 8 bases, with 10 bases separating them. Germline CDR1 MNHNS, CDR2 SASEGT. As DNA, the CDR3 is TGTGCCAGCAGTGAAGCGCGGGGGGTCGGCTACACCTTC. It is translated as CASSEARGVGYTF.

The chain carries TRBV5-8 and TRBJ1-2, with 8 bases that match TRBD1. This CDR3 has 15 residues. CDR1 is SGHTS, CDR2 YDEGEE, per germline. V trimming: 0 bases; J trimming: 3 bases; junction bases outside the gene matches: 4. The CDR3: CASSLDDRGYYGYTF. The CDR3 nucleotides read TGTGCCAGCAGCTTGGATGACAGGGGTTACTATGGCTACACCTTC.

The J gene is TRBJ2-1, the V gene TRBV2; tentative D call: TRBD2 (6 bases). Trimming took off 0 bases at V and 3 bases at J, with 12 bases between the two ends. The CDR3 has 16 residues. The germline V gene encodes CDR1 SNHLY and CDR2 FYNNEI. The CDR3 coding sequence is TGTGCCAGCAGTGAAGCGTTACTAGCTGGCTACAATGAGCAGTTCTTC. Translated, it gives CASSEALLAGYNEQFF.

The CDR3, as DNA: TGTGCCAGCACTAGCGGGGGGAGGGCAGATACGCAGTATTTT. Its protein product is CASTSGGRADTQYF. The V call is TRBV6-6, the J call TRBJ2-3; TRBD2 aligns across 11 bases. The CDR3 loop spans 14 amino acids. The germline gives CDR1 MNHNY, CDR2 SVGAGI (reference sequence). The junction had 4 bases not matched to a gene; V was cut back by 7 bases and J by 4 bases.

This chain joins TRBV18 and TRBJ1-2; the match to TRBD1 covers 10 bases. There are 14 residues in the CDR3. With 5 bases clipped from V and 6 bases from J, the junction kept 6 bases outside the gene matches. Germline loops: CDR1 KGHSH, CDR2 LQKENI. The CDR3 protein is CASSSRQGADGYTF. In nucleotides, the CDR3 is TGTGCCAGCTCAAGCCGACAGGGGGCCGATGGCTACACCTTC.

The CDR3 loop reads CASSQESGVLEREAFF. The CDR3 DNA reads TGTGCCAGCAGCCAAGAAAGCGGAGTACTGGAAAGGGAAGCTTTCTTT. This chain uses TRBV4-2 with TRBJ1-1, with no clear D. V was shortened by 0 bases and J by 8 bases, with 19 bases between the two germline ends. Germline lookup yields CDR1 LGHNA and CDR2 YNFKEQ. The CDR3 totals 16 residues.

This chain joins TRBV6-1 and TRBJ1-5, with D unclear. The length of the CDR3 is 12 residues. Trimming left V 2 bases short and J 4 bases short, with 3 bases between. CDR1 and CDR2 (germline): MNHNS, SASEGT. CDR3 nucleotides: TGTGCCAGCAGTGAAATAAATCAGCCCCAGCATTTT. Amino acids: CASSEINQPQHF.

The chain employs TRBV6-1 and TRBJ1-1, with unresolved D. Trimming shortened V by 7 bases and J by 7 bases, and 16 bases separated the two germline ends. The CDR3 is 13 amino acids. The germline V gene has CDR1 MNHNS and CDR2 SASEGT. CDR3 sequence reads: CASNSRVSGEAFF. CDR3 DNA sequence: TGTGCCAGCAATTCGAGGGTTTCGGGTGAAGCTTTCTTT.

This clone was recorded once. J is TRBJ2-1 and V is TRBV2; possible D gene TRBD2, 5 bases. Trimming shortened V by 3 bases and J by 10 bases, and 13 bases separated the two germline ends. Per germline, CDR1 SNHLY and CDR2 FYNNEI. The CDR3 loop spans 13 amino acids. The CDR3 bases are TGTGCCAGCAGTGAGTCCGCACCGGGAGAGCAGTTCTTC. This encodes CASSESAPGEQFF.